Listed here are 20 T cell receptor beta chains from one sample, sequenced in a study of blood T cell repertoires in COVID-19. Clones were sequenced by immunoSEQ multiplex PCR, and TCRdb holds only the in-frame ones, with some missing. Of under 450,000 clones in the sample, around 83% were seen once. Material: PBMCs or T cells enriched from blood (not recorded which). These receptors all stem from a woman in her 50s who had recovered from COVID-19.

In this sample, this clone turned up a few times. J is TRBJ1-3 and V is TRBV12-3 or TRBV12-4, with D maybe TRBD1 (5 bases). The V end was cut by 7 bases, the J end by 4 bases, with 11 bases between. This CDR3 spans 13 amino acids. CDR3 sequence reads: CASNSGLGNTIYF. In DNA form, the CDR3 reads TGTGCCAGCAACTCAGGGTTGGGAAACACCATATATTTT.

The rearrangement uses TRBV7-8 and TRBJ1-2, with D unresolved. Trimming removed 4 bases at V and 4 bases at J, with 10 bases between. Germline-derived CDR1 and CDR2 are SGHVS and FQNEAQ. This CDR3 spans 13 amino acids. As DNA, the CDR3 is TGTGCCAGCAGCTCCACGACTGGCTATGGCTACACCTTC. Amino acids: CASSSTTGYGYTF.

The chain links TRBV7-2 to TRBJ1-6, with D hard to call. Trimming pared 2 bases from V and 0 bases from J, leaving 8 bases between. The germline V gene encodes CDR1 SGHTA and CDR2 FQGNSA. The CDR3 length is 16 residues. This CDR3 reads CASSLFVSSYNSPLHF. CDR3 DNA: TGTGCCAGCAGCTTATTTGTCAGCTCCTATAATTCACCCCTCCACTTT.

Written as DNA, the CDR3 is TGTGCCAGCAGTTTAGCAGGGGTCCGGGAAGCTTTCTTT. Amino acids: CASSLAGVREAFF. The chain combines TRBV12-3 or TRBV12-4 with TRBJ1-1; D is perhaps TRBD1 (5 bases). The CDR3 is 13 amino acids. With 0 bases removed from V and 8 bases from J, the gap between germline ends came to 10 bases.

This clone was detected a few times. This rearrangement joins TRBV6-2 or TRBV6-3 to TRBJ2-1; perhaps TRBD2 as D (5 bases). V lost 2 bases and J lost 0, with 20 bases in between. Germline V gene lookup returns CDR1 MNHEY and CDR2 SVGEGT. The CDR3 spans 19 residues. In DNA, the CDR3 is TGTGCCAGCAGTTACGGGTATTTTTCGCGGGTGAGCTCCTACAATGAGCAGTTCTTC. Protein sequence: CASSYGYFSRVSSYNEQFF.

The rearrangement joins TRBV7-8 to TRBJ1-6; D is possibly TRBD1 (5 bases). CDR3 size: 16 residues. Germline V gene sequence: CDR1 SGHVS, CDR2 FQNEAQ. Trimming pared 1 base from V and 9 bases from J, leaving 16 bases between. CDR3 protein: CASSLVTPQGGSPLHF. The CDR3 nucleotides read TGTGCCAGCAGCTTAGTTACTCCCCAGGGTGGTTCACCCCTCCACTTT. Supplemented by reference TRBV7-8 and TRBJ1-6, the full variable domain reads GAGVSQSPRYKVAKRGQDVALRCDPISGHVSLFWYQQALGQGPEFLTYFQNEAQLDKSGLPSDRFFAERPEGSVSTLKIQRTQQEDSAVYLCASSLVTPQGGSPLHFGNGTRLTVT.

CDR3 sequence reads: CASSVGGAGDTEAFF. CDR3 coding DNA: TGTGCCAGCAGCGTAGGCGGGGCGGGGGACACTGAAGCTTTCTTT. This chain uses TRBV9 with TRBJ1-1; D may be TRBD1 (5 bases). The germline V and J ends were trimmed by 0 bases and 3 bases, with 12 bases remaining between them. This CDR3 spans 15 amino acids. The V gene's germline CDR1 is SGDLS and CDR2 YYNGEE.

The chain uses TRBV25-1 and TRBJ1-4; D gene uncertain. The V gene lost 4 bases and the J gene lost 7 bases, with 16 bases spanning the gap. In germline, CDR1 is MGHDK, CDR2 SYGVNS. This CDR3 is 15 amino acids long. CDR3: CASSGGPKKGEKLFF. CDR3 coding DNA: TGTGCCAGCAGTGGAGGGCCAAAGAAGGGTGAAAAACTGTTTTTT. Drawing the rest from reference TRBV25-1 and TRBJ1-4, the complete variable domain is EADIYQTPRYLVIGTGKKITLECSQTMGHDKMYWYQQDPGMELHLIHYSYGVNSTEKGDLSSESTVSRIRTEHFPLTLESARPSHTSQYLCASSGGPKKGEKLFFGSGTQLSVL.

V gene TRBV7-9 combines with J gene TRBJ2-3, with 8 nucleotides matching TRBD2. Germline assignment: CDR1 SEHNR and CDR2 FQNEAQ (reference sequence). There are 16 residues in the CDR3. The V gene end was trimmed by 3 bases and the J gene end by 0 bases; junction bases not matched to a gene: 5. In DNA form, the CDR3 reads TGTGCCAGCAGCTTGATCGCGGGAGGCAGCACAGATACGCAGTATTTT. Amino acids: CASSLIAGGSTDTQYF.

The CDR3 coding sequence is TGTGCCTGGACAGACAGGGTTGGTAAGGAGCAGTACTTC. The encoded protein is CAWTDRVGKEQYF. The gene calls are TRBV30 and TRBJ2-7; 7 bases agree with TRBD1. The CDR3 extends over 13 amino acids. V was clipped by 4 bases and J by 7 bases; unmatched bases: 10. Germline-derived CDR1 and CDR2 are GTSNPN and SVGIG (reference sequence).

This rearrangement joins TRBV6-5 to TRBJ1-1; TRBD1 aligns across 11 bases. J was trimmed by 10 bases and V by 6 bases; bases with no gene match: 7. The CDR3 sequence is 13 residues long. Germline V gene data show CDR1 as MNHEY and CDR2 as SVGAGI. The CDR3 DNA is TGTGCCAGCAGCCCATCCGGACAGGGGGCAGCTTTCTTT. It yields the protein CASSPSGQGAAFF.

This clone was seen only once. The gene calls are TRBV9 and TRBJ2-7, with 12 positions matching TRBD2. CDR3 length equals 15 residues. V was pared by 4 bases and J by 6 bases, with 8 bases of the junction left unmatched. CDR1 and CDR2 (germline): SGDLS, YYNGEE. The CDR3 protein is CASSPHLAGGTEQYF. DNA of the CDR3: TGTGCCAGCAGCCCTCACCTAGCGGGAGGGACCGAGCAGTACTTC.

The J gene is TRBJ2-7, the V gene TRBV15; 9 nucleotides agree with TRBD1. V was clipped by 3 bases and J by 3 bases; unmatched bases: 12. Germline CDR1 is LNHNV and CDR2 is YYDKDF (reference sequence). The CDR3 runs to 17 residues. CDR3 in DNA: TGTGCCACCAGCAGGTTCTCCATGACAGGGGGGTACTACGAGCAGTACTTC. Its protein is CATSRFSMTGGYYEQYF. The full variable domain, with the rest looked up from reference TRBV15 and TRBJ2-7, is DAMVIQNPRYQVTQFGKPVTLSCSQTLNHNVMYWYQQKSSQAPKLLFHYYDKDFNNEADTPDNFQSRRPNTSFCFLDIRSPGLGDTAMYLCATSRFSMTGGYYEQYFGPGTRLTVT.

The V and J genes are TRBV4-2 and TRBJ1-5, with a possible D match to TRBD1 (6 bases). Germline V gene sequence: CDR1 LGHNA, CDR2 YNFKEQ. V gave up 1 base and J gave up 4 bases, with 11 bases separating them. The CDR3 extends over 15 amino acids. The CDR3 reads CASSQGQATNQPQHF. CDR3 in DNA: TGTGCCAGCAGCCAAGGACAGGCCACAAATCAGCCCCAGCATTTT.

The chain uses TRBV5-1 and TRBJ2-1; 9 bases line up with TRBD2. Germline V gene data show CDR1 as SGHRS and CDR2 as YFSETQ. The junction had 7 bases not matched to a gene; V was cut back by 2 bases and J by 7 bases. The CDR3 contains 15 residues. CDR3 nucleotide sequence: TGCGCCAGCAGCTTAGATAGCGGGAGCCAGAATGAGCAGTTCTTC. Protein: CASSLDSGSQNEQFF.

This clone was observed a handful of times. The rearrangement uses TRBV18 and TRBJ1-2; D unclear. CDR1 and CDR2 (germline): KGHSH, LQKENI. The CDR3 is 12 residues long. Trimming stripped 6 bases from V and 3 bases from J, with 8 bases between. The CDR3 sequence is CASSLADYGYTF. The CDR3 bases are TGTGCCAGCTCCCTGGCAGACTATGGCTACACCTTC. Variable domain in full (rest from reference TRBV18 and TRBJ1-2): NAGVMQNPRHLVRRRGQEARLRCSPMKGHSHVYWYRQLPEEGLKFMVYLQKENIIDESGMPKERFSAEFPKEGPSILRIQQVVRGDSAAYFCASSLADYGYTFGSGTRLTVV.

The chain carries TRBV9 and TRBJ2-3, with 9 nucleotides matching TRBD2. The CDR3 spans 18 residues. The trim removed 4 bases at V and 0 bases at J, leaving 12 bases unmatched. From germline, CDR1 is SGDLS and CDR2 YYNGEE. CDR3 sequence: CASSSTGLAGGSTDTQYF. The CDR3 DNA follows: TGTGCCAGCAGCTCAACGGGACTAGCAGGCGGTAGCACAGATACGCAGTATTTT.

The rearrangement uses TRBV12-3 or TRBV12-4 and TRBJ1-1, with D uncertain. Trimming removed 6 bases at V and 0 bases at J, with 8 bases between. The CDR3 spans 13 residues. The CDR3 loop is CASSRGMNTEAFF. The CDR3 DNA reads as TGTGCCAGCAGCCGAGGGATGAACACTGAAGCTTTCTTT.

The chain employs TRBV19 and TRBJ1-4, with 10 positions matching TRBD1. This CDR3 contains 16 residues. V lost 4 bases, J lost 12 bases, and 14 bases stayed unmatched. Looked up from germline, CDR1 is LNHDA and CDR2 is SQIVND (reference sequence). The CDR3 sequence: CASSTGQGILMKELFF. CDR3 DNA: TGTGCCAGTAGTACGGGACAGGGGATTTTAATGAAAGAACTGTTTTTT.

The rearrangement uses TRBV27 and TRBJ2-1, with TRBD1 as a possible D gene (5 bases). This CDR3 spans 16 amino acids. V dropped 6 bases and J dropped 6 bases, with 21 bases sitting between them. Per germline, CDR1 MNHEY and CDR2 SMNVEV (reference sequence). The CDR3 region has the DNA TGTGCCAGCAGCCTCTTTGGGGCGGTCCCTTCCAATGAGCAGTTCTTC. This encodes CASSLFGAVPSNEQFF.